This T cell receptor (beta chain) is drawn from a study of cytomegalovirus exposure and HLA in healthy donors. Findings and limits, study-wide: Most subjects' HLA-A and HLA-B alleles were reportedly predicted from TCR beta sequences. Rare sequences made up most TCRs, while some public TCRs were found in many donors. Sequencing artifact likely explains a cluster of highly shared sequence variants.

Nominally healthy donors were sampled, though unrecorded immune exposures were likely. Per germline, CDR1 SGHDT and CDR2 YYEEEE. Trimming removed 0 bases at V and 4 bases at J, with 12 bases between. The CDR3 extends over 15 amino acids. PCR employed 60 Vbeta and 13 Jbeta primers. Profiled with immunoSEQ multiplex PCR; TCRdb holds only in-frame clones, not every one. The sample contains over 70,000 clones, approximately 74% of which appear only once. A remark on this clone: The target antigen is unknown.

The receptor was isolated from a man in his thirties or forties in good health and CMV-seropositive. The chain has TRBV5-6 and TRBJ2-3; D might be TRBD2 (7 bases). The sequencing input was PBMCs. The CDR3 nucleotides are TGTGCCAGCAGCTTGGGCGGGGGCGAGGCAGATACGCAGTATTTT. Residues: CASSLGGGEADTQYF. The variable domain in full, with the rest retrieved from reference TRBV5-6 and TRBJ2-3, is DAGVTQSPTHLIKTRGQQVTLRCSPKSGHDTVSWYQQALGQGPQFIFQYYEEEERQRGNFPDRFSGHQFPNYSSELNVNALLLGDSALYLCASSLGGGEADTQYFGPGTRLTVL.